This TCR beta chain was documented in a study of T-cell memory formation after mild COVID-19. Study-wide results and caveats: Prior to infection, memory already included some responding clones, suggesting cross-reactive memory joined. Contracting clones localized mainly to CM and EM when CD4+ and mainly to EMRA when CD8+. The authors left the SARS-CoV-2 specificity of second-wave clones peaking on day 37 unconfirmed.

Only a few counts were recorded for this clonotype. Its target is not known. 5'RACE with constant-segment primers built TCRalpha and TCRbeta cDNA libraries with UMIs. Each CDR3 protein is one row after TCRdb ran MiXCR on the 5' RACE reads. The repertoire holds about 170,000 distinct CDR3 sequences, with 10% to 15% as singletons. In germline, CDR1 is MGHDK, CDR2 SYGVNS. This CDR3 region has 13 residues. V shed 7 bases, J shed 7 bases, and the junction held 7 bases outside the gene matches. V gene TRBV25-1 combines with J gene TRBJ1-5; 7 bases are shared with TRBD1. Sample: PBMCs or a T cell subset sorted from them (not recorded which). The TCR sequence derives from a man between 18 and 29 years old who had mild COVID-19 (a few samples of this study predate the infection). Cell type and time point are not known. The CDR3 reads CASTPQGGQPQHF. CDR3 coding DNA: TGTGCCAGCACCCCCCAGGGGGGGCAGCCCCAGCATTTT.